These T cell receptor beta chains were read from a single sample in a study of blood T cell repertoires in COVID-19. TCRdb keeps only in-frame clones here, not all; method: immunoSEQ multiplex PCR. The sample holds roughly 68,000 clones; 88% are singletons and the top ten take roughly 30%. The sequenced material came from peripheral blood. Receptor source: a man in his forties or fifties with acute or convalescent COVID-19. Both conserved end residues are part of each CDR3. The D gene is left open where the match is weak. The listing skips clone size in some rows; elsewhere it reads once, few, many or a size class.

J gene | clone size | V gene | D gene | CDR3 DNA | CDR3 protein
TRBJ1-4 | . | TRBV4-2 | . | TGTGCCAGCAGCCGAGAGACAGCTTATGCAACTAATGAAAAACTGTTTTTT | CASSRETAYATNEKLFF
TRBJ1-4 | . | TRBV6-2/TRBV6-3 | TRBD1 | TGTGCCAGCAGTTATCGGGACAGGGTGATTTTT | CASSYRDRVIF
TRBJ1-1 | . | TRBV5-1 | TRBD1 | TGCGCCAGCAGCCGGGGACAGGCTACAATACGGAACACTGAAGCTTTCTTT | CASSRGQATIRNTEAFF
TRBJ1-2 | . | TRBV19 | . | TGTGCCAGTAGTATCCAAGTAGCCCAGCCCCATGGCTACACCTTC | CASSIQVAQPHGYTF
TRBJ1-3 | . | TRBV5-6 | . | TGTGCCAGCAGCTTGGCGGGTGGCTCTGGAAACACCATATATTTT | CASSLAGGSGNTIYF
TRBJ1-6 | . | TRBV5-4 | . | TGTGCCAGCAGCTTGGCTGGGCTGGGGGGTTCACCCCTCCACTTT | CASSLAGLGGSPLHF
TRBJ2-7 | . | TRBV6-4 | . | TGTGCCAGGCCGTGGCAGGGTCCCCACGAGCAGTACTTC | CARPWQGPHEQYF
TRBJ2-7 | . | TRBV27 | TRBD1 | TGTGCCAGCAGGGGGGGACAGGACGAGCAGTACTTC | CASRGGQDEQYF
TRBJ2-7 | few | TRBV25-1 | TRBD1 | TGTGCCAGCAGTGACGCGCAGGGGGTACCCTACGAGCAGTACTTC | CASSDAQGVPYEQYF
TRBJ1-2 | . | TRBV2 | . | TGTGCCAGCAGTGGCACAGAAAACTATGGCTACACCTTC | CASSGTENYGYTF
TRBJ1-2 | . | TRBV12-5 | . | TGTGCTAGTGGTCTCCACCACCGGGGGGGCCATGGCTACACCTTC | CASGLHHRGGHGYTF
TRBJ2-1 | . | TRBV5-6 | TRBD2 | TGTGCCAGCAGCCCCAAAGCGGGGGGCCAGACTTGGGAGCAGTTCTTC | CASSPKAGGQTWEQFF
TRBJ1-3 | . | TRBV3-1/TRBV3-2 | . | TGTGCCAGCAGCCAAGCAGAATCTGGAAACACCATATATTTT | CASSQAESGNTIYF
TRBJ2-1 | . | TRBV9 | . | TGTGCCAGCAGCGTAGACTCTCGGGGCTCCTACAATGAGCAGTTCTTC | CASSVDSRGSYNEQFF
TRBJ2-3 | . | TRBV2 | . | TGTGCCAGCAGTGAATCGTGGGGCGACACAGATACGCAGTATTTT | CASSESWGDTDTQYF
TRBJ2-4 | . | TRBV6-2/TRBV6-3 | . | TGTGCCAGCAGCCCTACTCTGGGGCAGGGGGCCAAAAACATTCAGTACTTC | CASSPTLGQGAKNIQYF
TRBJ2-3 | . | TRBV7-2 | . | TGTGCCAGCAGCTTAGGGTTGGCTACAGATACGCAGTATTTT | CASSLGLATDTQYF
TRBJ2-3 | . | TRBV7-8 | TRBD2 | TGTGCCAGCAGCTCCCGGGGGGGGCGCGTAGATACGCAGTATTTT | CASSSRGGRVDTQYF
TRBJ2-7 | few | TRBV10-3 | TRBD1 | TGTGCCACAGAGGACCGGACGACAGGGGGCTACGAGCAGTACTTC | CATEDRTTGGYEQYF